This TCR beta chain was identified in a study of cytomegalovirus exposure and HLA in healthy donors. The PCR ran on 60 Vbeta and 13 Jbeta primers. Measured with immunoSEQ multiplex PCR; TCRdb has only the in-frame clones, and not every one. Of about 170,000 clones listed, about 59% are singletons. A word on this clone: Antigen: not known.

General study points: Presence/absence analyses rested on an assumption that sequencing depth was roughly uniform across donors. An analysis done earlier found most TCR beta V segments productive about 87% or about 30% of the time. A few chains linked to CMV were shown in vitro to be specific for CMV antigens.

This CDR3 comprises 13 residues. Germline V lookup: CDR1 SGHVS, CDR2 FQNEAQ. Between the trimmed V and J ends, which lost 6 bases and 8 bases, there was a span of 16 bases. The sequencing input was PBMCs. The sequence was obtained from a man aged 40-55 years in good health and CMV-seronegative. V gene TRBV7-8 combines with J gene TRBJ1-1, with D possibly TRBD1 on 5 matching bases. The CDR3 is CASRSTELTEAFF. The CDR3 DNA reads as TGTGCCAGCAGATCGACAGAGCTGACAGAAGCTTTCTTT.